Shown below are 8 T cell receptor beta chains from a single sample sequenced in a study of blood T cell repertoires in COVID-19. TCRdb keeps only in-frame clones here, not all; method: immunoSEQ multiplex PCR. The table records 180,000 or so clones, 80% to 90% of them present only once. The sequenced sample consisted of peripheral blood. These receptors were obtained from a man between 60 and 75 years old with acute or convalescent COVID-19.

This chain joins TRBV4-1 and TRBJ2-7; tentative D call: TRBD1 (6 bases). Germline CDR1 is MGHRA and CDR2 is YSYEKL. V lost 4 bases and J lost 0, with 13 bases in between. This CDR3 is 15 amino acids long. The CDR3 spells CASSPRGSDSYEQYF. The CDR3 DNA reads TGCGCCAGCAGCCCCAGGGGCTCCGACTCCTACGAGCAGTACTTC.

CDR3 region: CASSSPTSGRAEQYF. The CDR3 DNA is TGTGCCAGCAGTTCGCCGACTAGCGGGAGGGCCGAGCAGTACTTC. The chain has TRBV6-5 and TRBJ2-7, with 14 positions matching TRBD2. V lost 4 bases to trimming and J lost 6 bases; unmatched junction nucleotides: 5. This CDR3 is built from 15 residues. CDR1 and CDR2 from the germline V gene are MNHEY and SVGAGI.

The chain combines TRBV5-1 with TRBJ2-7; 14 nucleotides line up with TRBD2. After removal of 4 bases from V and 0 bases from J, the junction contained 0 bases not matched to a gene. Looked up from germline, CDR1 is SGHRS and CDR2 is YFSETQ. The CDR3 totals 15 residues. The CDR3 region is CASSGTSGSSYEQYF. Written as DNA, the CDR3 is TGCGCCAGCAGCGGGACTAGCGGGAGCTCCTACGAGCAGTACTTC.

V usage is TRBV27 and J usage is TRBJ2-1; 7 nucleotides agree with TRBD1. Germline CDR1 reads MNHEY; CDR2 reads SMNVEV (reference sequence). V was pared by 6 bases and J by 9 bases, with 14 bases of the junction left unmatched. The CDR3 loop spans 15 amino acids. CDR3 region: CASSPVGGQPGEQFF. The CDR3 DNA is TGTGCCAGCAGCCCCGTAGGGGGCCAGCCCGGTGAGCAGTTCTTC.

The V call is TRBV15, the J call TRBJ2-7; D perhaps matches TRBD1 (5 bases). V shed 1 base and J shed 2 bases, with 24 bases lying between them. Germline assignment: CDR1 LNHNV and CDR2 YYDKDF (reference sequence). This CDR3 has 19 residues. CDR3 amino acids: CATSRGGRWGKGQAYEQYF. The CDR3 DNA sequence: TGTGCCACCAGCAGAGGGGGCAGGTGGGGCAAGGGGCAGGCCTACGAGCAGTACTTC.

The chain links TRBV5-1 to TRBJ2-1, with D possibly matching TRBD1 (6 bases). Germline values: CDR1 SGHRS, CDR2 YFSETQ. CDR3 length: 17 residues. V lost 6 bases and J 1 base, leaving 20 bases between the germline ends. CDR3 amino acids: CASKGVTSAASYNEQFF. CDR3 in DNA: TGCGCCAGCAAGGGGGTAACTAGTGCGGCTTCCTACAATGAGCAGTTCTTC.

The chain couples TRBV7-9 to TRBJ1-5; the D gene is possibly TRBD1 (5 bases). Between the trimmed V and J ends, which lost 4 bases and 0 bases, there was a span of 7 bases. Per germline, CDR1 SEHNR and CDR2 FQNEAQ (reference sequence). This CDR3 spans 14 amino acids. The CDR3 region has the DNA TGTGCCAGCAGCTCACAGGTTAGCAATCAGCCCCAGCATTTT. Protein product: CASSSQVSNQPQHF. The entire variable domain, with the rest obtained from reference TRBV7-9 and TRBJ1-5, is as follows: DTGVSQNPRHKITKRGQNVTFRCDPISEHNRLYWYRQTLGQGPEFLTYFQNEAQLEKSRLLSDRFSAERPKGSFSTLEIQRTEQGDSAMYLCASSSQVSNQPQHFGDGTRLSIL.

The chain links TRBV7-2 to TRBJ2-7, with 9 bases aligning to TRBD2. CDR1 and CDR2 (germline): SGHTA, FQGNSA. J gave up 3 bases and V 5 bases, and 11 bases lay outside the gene matches. The CDR3 is made up of 16 amino acids. Here the CDR3 reads CASSPDIAGANYEQYF. The CDR3 DNA reads as TGTGCCAGCAGCCCTGATATAGCGGGAGCGAACTACGAGCAGTACTTC. Complete variable domain (other parts from reference TRBV7-2 and TRBJ2-7): GAGVSQSPSNKVTEKGKDVELRCDPISGHTALYWYRQSLGQGLEFLIYFQGNSAPDKSGLPSDRFSAERTGGSVSTLTIQRTQQEDSAVYLCASSPDIAGANYEQYFGPGTRLTVT.